The rows below give T cell receptor beta chains drawn from one sample of a study of cytomegalovirus exposure and HLA in healthy donors. The table came from immunoSEQ multiplex PCR; TCRdb's copy has only in-frame clones and leaves some out. The table lists about 160,000 clones, roughly 90% of them singletons, with 4% to 5% in the top ten. Source material: PBMCs. These receptors all stem from a man in his late teens or twenties in good health and CMV-seropositive. Both conserved end residues are part of each CDR3. A D gene is named only where the DNA matches it firmly. Rows give clone size only sometimes, using once, few, many, or a class for an expanded clone.

V gene	clone size	J gene	D gene	CDR3 protein	CDR3 DNA
TRBV4-1	-	TRBJ1-1	-	CASSQGPLGKDRNTEAFF	TGCGCCAGCAGCCAAGGACCCTTAGGGAAAGACAGGAACACTGAAGCTTTCTTT
TRBV15	-	TRBJ2-2	TRBD2	CATSRGWGGPGTGELFF	TGTGCCACCAGCAGAGGTTGGGGAGGGCCGGGTACCGGGGAGCTGTTTTTT
TRBV28	-	TRBJ2-3	TRBD2	CASGSGGLATSTDTQYF	TGTGCCAGCGGATCGGGTGGACTAGCCACTAGCACAGATACGCAGTATTTT
TRBV4-1	-	TRBJ1-2	-	CASSQLTTGKGYTF	TGCGCCAGCAGCCAACTAACGACAGGCAAGGGCTACACCTTC
TRBV4-1	-	TRBJ2-6	TRBD1	CASSQGDRVSVLTF	TGCGCCAGCAGCCAAGGGGACAGGGTCTCCGTCCTGACTTTC
TRBV19	-	TRBJ2-7	TRBD1	CASSIDRDRGRGEQYF	TGTGCCAGTAGTATAGATCGGGACAGGGGGCGAGGGGAGCAGTACTTC
TRBV11-1	once	TRBJ2-3	TRBD2	CASSLVASGSDTQYF	TGTGCCAGCAGCTTAGTGGCTAGCGGGTCCGATACGCAGTATTTT
TRBV18	-	TRBJ1-2	TRBD1	CASSPGTGNYGYTF	TGTGCCAGCTCCCCCGGGACAGGGAACTATGGCTACACCTTC
TRBV7-2	-	TRBJ2-7	-	CASSLVLSPGEQYF	TGTGCCAGCAGCTTAGTACTGTCCCCGGGCGAGCAGTACTTC
TRBV7-9	-	TRBJ2-1	-	CASSTKTSDNEQFF	TGTGCCAGCAGCACGAAAACTAGTGACAATGAGCAGTTCTTC
TRBV10-3	once	TRBJ1-4	-	CAISERRPGAANEKLFF	TGTGCCATCAGTGAGCGAAGACCTGGGGCGGCTAATGAAAAACTGTTTTTT
TRBV11-2	-	TRBJ2-7	-	CASSSAGTGSGEQYF	TGTGCCAGCAGCTCCGCCGGTACAGGGAGCGGCGAGCAGTACTTC
TRBV29-1	-	TRBJ1-1	-	CSAAGMNTEAFF	TGCAGCGCGGCAGGGATGAACACTGAAGCTTTCTTT
TRBV30	-	TRBJ2-7	-	CAWSVPPKYEQYF	TGTGCCTGGAGTGTCCCCCCTAAGTACGAGCAGTACTTC
TRBV27	-	TRBJ2-1	TRBD1	CASRLGQTYNEQFF	TGTGCCAGCAGACTGGGACAGACCTACAATGAGCAGTTCTTC
TRBV30	few	TRBJ1-5	-	CAWSVRGRRNQPQHF	TGTGCCTGGAGTGTACGTGGGCGCAGAAATCAGCCCCAGCATTTT
TRBV4-1	-	TRBJ1-2	TRBD1	CASSQPTQGTYGYTF	TGCGCCAGCAGCCAACCAACACAGGGGACCTATGGCTACACCTTC
TRBV6-1	-	TRBJ2-4	TRBD1	CASSLATGINIQYF	TGTGCCAGCAGCCTCGCGACAGGGATAAACATTCAGTACTTC
TRBV4-1	once	TRBJ2-3	TRBD1	CASSQDRQGGSTDTQYF	TGCGCCAGCAGCCAGGACCGACAGGGTGGTAGCACAGATACGCAGTATTTT
TRBV11-2	-	TRBJ1-1	-	CASSPGRGNTEAFF	TGTGCCAGCAGCCCCGGCCGGGGGAACACTGAAGCTTTCTTT
TRBV5-1	-	TRBJ2-1	-	CASSLTGEGYNEQFF	TGCGCCAGCAGCTTGACGGGAGAGGGTTACAATGAGCAGTTCTTC
TRBV18	-	TRBJ1-1	-	CASSRLGASEAFF	TGTGCCAGCTCACGATTGGGGGCCAGTGAAGCTTTCTTT
TRBV5-1	-	TRBJ2-7	TRBD2	CASSLAGTSFYEQYF	TGCGCCAGCAGCTTGGCCGGGACTAGCTTCTACGAGCAGTACTTC
TRBV14	-	TRBJ2-1	TRBD2	CASSQVFSGTQQFF	TGTGCCAGCAGCCAAGTTTTTAGCGGGACTCAGCAGTTCTTC